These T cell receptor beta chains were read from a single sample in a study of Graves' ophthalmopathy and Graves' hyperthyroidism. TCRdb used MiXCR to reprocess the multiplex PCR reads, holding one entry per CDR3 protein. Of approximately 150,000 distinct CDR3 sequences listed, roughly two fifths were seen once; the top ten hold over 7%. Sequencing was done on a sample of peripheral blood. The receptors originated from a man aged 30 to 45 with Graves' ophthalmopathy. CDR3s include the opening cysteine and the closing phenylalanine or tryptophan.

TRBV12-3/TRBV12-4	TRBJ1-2	CASSSGTYDGYTF
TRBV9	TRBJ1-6	CASSFDTDSSYNSPLHF
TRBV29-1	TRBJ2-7	CSVTLGQIPNYEQYF
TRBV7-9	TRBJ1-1	CASSSVSGGNTEAFF
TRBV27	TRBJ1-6	CASSLGRDTNSPLHF
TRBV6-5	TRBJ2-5	CASSYSGRETQYF
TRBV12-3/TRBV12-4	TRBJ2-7	CASRGTGFPYEQYF
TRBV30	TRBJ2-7	CASGQRYEQYF
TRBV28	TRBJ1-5	CASSLPTPGGGQPQHF
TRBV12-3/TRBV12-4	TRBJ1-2	CASSRDGLYGYTF
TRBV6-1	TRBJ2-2	CASSSTAGGPGELFF
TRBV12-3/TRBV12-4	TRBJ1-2	CASSLLQGAEGGYTF
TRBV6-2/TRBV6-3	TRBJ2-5	CASSWTSGRARGETQYF
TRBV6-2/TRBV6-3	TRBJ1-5	CASSYSGQPQHF
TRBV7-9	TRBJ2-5	CASSGGAGHGQETQYF
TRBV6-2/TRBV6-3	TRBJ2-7	CASSFQRDLYEQYF
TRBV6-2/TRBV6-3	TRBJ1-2	CASSLRQESYGYTF
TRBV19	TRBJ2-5	CASSREGRGLETQYF
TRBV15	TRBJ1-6	CATSREAVNSPLHF
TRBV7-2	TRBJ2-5	CASSLGGQGSQYF
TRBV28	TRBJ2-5	CASSLLSSQETQYF
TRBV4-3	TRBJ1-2	CASSPTGDRGNYGYTF
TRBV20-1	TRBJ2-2	CSPRTPRDPGELFF
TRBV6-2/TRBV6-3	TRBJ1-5	CASSGGGSGNQPQHF
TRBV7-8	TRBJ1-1	CASSLGTLPQVNTEAFF
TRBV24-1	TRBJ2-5	CATSGLAGSQETQYF
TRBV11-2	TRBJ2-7	CASSLYGTGLYEQYF
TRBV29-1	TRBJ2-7	CSVEDGSYEQYF
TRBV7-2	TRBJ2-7	CASSLTSTGDYEQYF
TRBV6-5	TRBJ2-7	CASRCRPPGLATAGAYEQYF
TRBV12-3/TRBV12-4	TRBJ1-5	CASSGEDRKGQPQHF
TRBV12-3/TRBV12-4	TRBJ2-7	CASTPLGGGEQYF
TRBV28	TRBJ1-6	CASSLYRQLRNSPLHF
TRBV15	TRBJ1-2	CATSRSTTGTGYGYTF
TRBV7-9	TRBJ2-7	CASSAPSRGQYEQYF